Each of the 19 T cell receptor beta chains below was sequenced from the same sample in a study of blood T cells in healthy people across ages. Primers used in a second PCR of roughly 6 to 12 cycles were a sample-barcoded 5' primer and a J-beta primer mix. TCRdb recomputed calls from the 5' RACE reads with MiXCR, one row per CDR3 protein. The sample gives about a million distinct CDR3 sequences, just over 50% of which show up once; over 20% is in the top ten. The sample comprised blood. These TCRs come from a woman aged 55-70 years in good health.

This sequence joins TRBV28 and TRBJ1-1, with D uncertain. The CDR3 spans 15 residues. Trimming pared 6 bases from V and 1 base from J, leaving 15 bases between. Germline assignment: CDR1 MDHEN and CDR2 SYDVKM. The DNA of the CDR3 is TGTGCCAGCAGGTATGATGCCAGGTGGAACACTGAAGCTTTCTTT. This gives the protein CASRYDARWNTEAFF.

In this sample, this clonotype turned up many times. The chain recombines TRBV15 with TRBJ1-4; D unclear. Germline V gene lookup returns CDR1 LNHNV and CDR2 YYDKDF (reference sequence). The CDR3 runs 14 residues. The ends were cut back, 0 bases at V and 8 bases at J, with 10 bases in the middle. CDR3 protein: CATSRDVGSEKLFF. The DNA of the CDR3 is TGTGCCACCAGCAGAGATGTAGGGTCCGAAAAACTGTTTTTT.

The V gene is TRBV6-5, the J gene TRBJ2-1; the match to TRBD2 covers 7 bases. J gave up 5 bases and V 0 bases, and 13 bases lay outside the gene matches. Germline V gene lookup returns CDR1 MNHEY and CDR2 SVGAGI. The CDR3 totals 18 residues. This CDR3 is CASSYSFFGGRPNNEQFF. The CDR3 DNA sequence: TGTGCCAGCAGTTACTCGTTTTTCGGCGGGAGACCGAACAATGAGCAGTTCTTC.

The J gene is TRBJ2-2, the V gene TRBV4-2; 7 positions match TRBD2. Trimming removed 5 bases from V and 6 bases from J; junction bases left unmatched: 9. In germline, CDR1 is LGHNA, CDR2 YNFKEQ. This CDR3 is built from 15 residues. Here the CDR3 DNA reads TGTGCCAGCAGCGTCCGACTAGCTACCGCCGGGGAGCTGTTTTTT. Residues: CASSVRLATAGELFF.

V and J are TRBV28 and TRBJ2-7, with TRBD1 as a possible D gene (5 bases). V lost 4 bases, J lost 1 base, and 17 bases lay in between. The CDR3 is made up of 16 amino acids. CDR1 MDHEN and CDR2 SYDVKM come from the germline V gene. CDR3 sequence reads: CASSSRLAGWSYEQYF. The CDR3 bases are TGTGCCAGCAGTTCCCGTTTGGCAGGGTGGTCCTACGAGCAGTACTTC.

The chain combines TRBV6-5 with TRBJ1-1; weak D call: TRBD1 (5 bases). CDR1 is MNHEY, CDR2 SVGAGI, per germline. Trimming removed 5 bases at V and 3 bases at J, with 13 bases between. The CDR3 extends over 14 amino acids. The CDR3 loop reads CASSISKGYTEAFF. Written as DNA, the CDR3 is TGTGCCAGCAGTATATCTAAGGGGTACACTGAAGCTTTCTTT.

Note on this clonotype: A read error may be the cause here, since a much bigger clone is one base away. The chain joins TRBV5-1 to TRBJ2-3; 7 bases line up with TRBD2. The CDR3 covers 14 residues. Germline V CDR1 and CDR2: SGHRS, YFSETQ. The CDR3 DNA sequence: TGCGCCAGCAGCGCGGCGAGCGGGGCAGATACGCGGTATTTT. Its translation: CASSAASGADTRYF.

The table lists this clonotype with a count of one. V gene TRBV24-1 combines with J gene TRBJ2-3; tentative D call: TRBD1 (6 bases). CDR1 and CDR2 from the germline V gene are KGHDR and SFDVKD. CDR3 length equals 17 residues. Between the trimmed V and J ends, which lost 1 base and 2 bases, there was a span of 15 bases. This CDR3 reads CATSDFLAGTNTDTQYF. The CDR3, as DNA: TGTGCCACCAGTGATTTTTTGGCAGGGACAAACACAGATACGCAGTATTTT.

The CDR3, as DNA: TGTGCCAGCCTGAGCCTCACAGATACGCAGTATTTT. Translation: CASLSLTDTQYF. V usage is TRBV28 and J usage is TRBJ2-3; D gene unclear. The CDR3 runs 12 residues. The germline gives CDR1 MDHEN, CDR2 SYDVKM. V lost 8 bases and J 2 bases, leaving 8 bases between the germline ends.

In its sample, this clonotype was seen a few times. The chain couples TRBV7-2 to TRBJ2-7, with D possibly being TRBD2 (6 bases). CDR3 length: 15 residues. Trimming stripped 4 bases from V and 6 bases from J, with 19 bases between. Looked up from germline, CDR1 is SGHTA and CDR2 is FQGNSA. The DNA of the CDR3 is TGTGCCAGCAGCTCCGCAGCCGGGAGTTCGGGCGAGCAGTACTTC. This translates into CASSSAAGSSGEQYF. The full variable domain, with the rest looked up from reference TRBV7-2 and TRBJ2-7, is GAGVSQSPSNKVTEKGKDVELRCDPISGHTALYWYRQSLGQGLEFLIYFQGNSAPDKSGLPSDRFSAERTGGSVSTLTIQRTQQEDSAVYLCASSSAAGSSGEQYFGPGTRLTVT.

J is TRBJ2-1 and V is TRBV11-2, with D perhaps TRBD1 (5 bases). Germline lookup yields CDR1 SGHAT and CDR2 FQNNGV. The CDR3 is 15 residues long. With 1 base removed from V and 7 bases from J, the gap between germline ends came to 14 bases. This CDR3 is CASSLGRGTANEQFF. The CDR3 DNA follows: TGTGCCAGCAGCTTAGGAAGGGGCACAGCGAATGAGCAGTTCTTC.

This clonotype was seen repeatedly, ten times or more. V usage is TRBV12-3 or TRBV12-4 and J usage is TRBJ2-7; 14 nucleotides align to TRBD2. This CDR3 spans 15 amino acids. V trimming: 4 bases; J trimming: 6 bases; junction bases outside the gene matches: 5. CDR3 bases: TGTGCCAGCAGTTGGGGACTAGCGGGAGTAGGCGAGCAGTACTTC. Encoded protein: CASSWGLAGVGEQYF.

This sequence joins TRBV4-1 and TRBJ2-1, with 13 bases identical to TRBD2. CDR3 length: 17 residues. Germline V CDR1 and CDR2: MGHRA, YSYEKL. With 4 bases clipped from V and 0 bases from J, the junction kept 3 bases outside the gene matches. The CDR3 coding sequence is TGCGCCAGCAGCCTTTGGACTAGCGGGAGCTCCTACAATGAGCAGTTCTTC. It is translated as CASSLWTSGSSYNEQFF.

This clonotype was observed a handful of times. This chain joins TRBV4-1 and TRBJ1-2; maybe TRBD1 (5 bases). This CDR3 contains 14 residues. Trimming took off 0 bases at V and 11 bases at J, with 16 bases between the two ends. The germline CDR1 and CDR2 sequences are MGHRA and YSYEKL. CDR3 region: CASSQEGTQGVYTF. CDR3 nucleotide sequence: TGCGCCAGCAGCCAAGAAGGGACGCAAGGGGTTTACACCTTC.

This clonotype was seen a single time. V is TRBV28 and J is TRBJ2-1; perhaps TRBD1 as D (6 bases). The V end lost 2 bases, the J end lost 12 bases, and 17 bases lay between the germline ends. Per the germline V gene, CDR1 is MDHEN and CDR2 is SYDVKM. The CDR3 is 14 residues long. The CDR3 bases are TGTGCCAGCAGTTTAGGGTACAGGGACGGTGGGCAGTTCTTC. This sequence encodes CASSLGYRDGGQFF.

This chain joins TRBV9 and TRBJ1-2; D may be TRBD1 (5 bases). The CDR3 is made up of 13 amino acids. Trimming removed 5 bases at V and 4 bases at J, with 12 bases between. The germline gives CDR1 SGDLS, CDR2 YYNGEE. DNA of the CDR3: TGTGCCAGCAGAGCCACTGACAGCTATGGCTACACCTTC. Translating it yields CASRATDSYGYTF.

This clonotype was seen a few times. The chain carries TRBV5-1 and TRBJ2-2; no firm D call. The CDR3 contains 14 residues. Trimming removed 0 bases from V and 2 bases from J, with 5 bases in between. Germline loops: CDR1 SGHRS, CDR2 YFSETQ. The CDR3 region is CASSLDTNTGELFF. DNA for the CDR3: TGCGCCAGCAGCTTGGACACTAACACCGGGGAGCTGTTTTTT.

V gene TRBV29-1 combines with J gene TRBJ2-7; 7 bases are shared with TRBD2. The CDR3 length is 14 residues. Germline CDR1 reads SQVTM; CDR2 reads ANQGSEA. The trim removed 6 bases at V and 0 bases at J, leaving 8 bases unmatched. CDR3 amino acids: CSVVSGWASYEQYF. For the CDR3, the DNA is TGCAGCGTCGTTAGCGGGTGGGCCTCCTACGAGCAGTACTTC.

This clonotype was observed a few times. The chain combines TRBV27 with TRBJ2-5; TRBD2 aligns across 7 bases. The assigned J gene may be wrong: the sequence end matches TRBJ2-7 better. Looked up from germline, CDR1 is MNHEY and CDR2 is SMNVEV (reference sequence). The CDR3 consists of 14 residues. The CDR3 is CASSLSPSGYEQYF. The CDR3 DNA reads TGTGCCAGCAGTTTATCTCCTAGCGGCTACGAGCAGTACTTC.